Following are 11 T cell receptor beta chains from one sample sequenced in a study of cytomegalovirus exposure and HLA in healthy donors. The primer mix had 60 Vbeta and 13 Jbeta primers. Some clones are missing from TCRdb's copy, which holds only in-frame ones; the method was immunoSEQ multiplex PCR. The sample carries under 300,000 clones, about 80% recorded once. Sequencing used PBMCs. All receptors come from a woman aged 55-75 years in good health and CMV-seropositive.

The chain has TRBV7-9 and TRBJ2-1, with 9 positions matching TRBD2. The CDR3 extends over 17 amino acids. Per the germline V gene, CDR1 is SEHNR and CDR2 is FQNEAQ (reference sequence). The junction had 11 bases not matched to a gene; V was cut back by 3 bases and J by 5 bases. CDR3 in DNA: TGTGCCAGCAGCTTTTTGGCTAGCGGGGACCGAAACAATGAGCAGTTCTTC. As protein: CASSFLASGDRNNEQFF.

V and J are TRBV11-2 and TRBJ2-1; a weak D match, TRBD2 (5 bases). The CDR3 loop spans 16 amino acids. V was cut by 4 bases and J by 9 bases, with 22 bases left in between. Germline assignment: CDR1 SGHAT and CDR2 FQNNGV. This CDR3 reads CASSSLSRAGGGEQFF. The CDR3 coding sequence is TGTGCCAGCAGCTCGTTAAGCCGGGCTGGAGGCGGTGAGCAGTTCTTC.

This clone appeared once. The DNA of the CDR3 is TGTGCCAGCAGTCAACGAACTAGCAAGGAGACCCAGTACTTC. The encoded protein is CASSQRTSKETQYF. The chain carries TRBV2 and TRBJ2-5; D is perhaps TRBD2 (6 bases). Germline V gives CDR1 SNHLY, CDR2 FYNNEI. The V and J ends lost 5 bases and 5 bases respectively, with 15 bases between them. This CDR3 spans 14 amino acids.

The rearrangement uses TRBV7-8 and TRBJ1-4; 8 bases are shared with TRBD1. Germline loops: CDR1 SGHVS, CDR2 FQNEAQ. V was pared by 5 bases and J by 7 bases, with 6 bases of the junction left unmatched. The CDR3 consists of 14 residues. CDR3 in DNA: TGTGCCAGCAGCCTTCAACAGGGGGGTGAAAAACTGTTTTTT. This codes for CASSLQQGGEKLFF.

This sequence joins TRBV2 and TRBJ1-4; the D is unclear. Trimming left V 7 bases short and J 5 bases short, with 11 bases between. The CDR3 extends over 13 amino acids. Germline V gene lookup returns CDR1 SNHLY and CDR2 FYNNEI. This chain's CDR3 is CASIRSFNEKLFF. The CDR3 bases are TGTGCCAGCATTCGTAGCTTCAATGAAAAACTGTTTTTT. Complete variable domain (other parts from reference TRBV2 and TRBJ1-4): EPEVTQTPSHQVTQMGQEVILRCVPISNHLYFYWYRQILGQKVEFLVSFYNNEISEKSEIFDDQFSVERPDGSNFTLKIRSTKLEDSAMYFCASIRSFNEKLFFGSGTQLSVL.

The J gene is TRBJ2-3, the V gene TRBV5-1; possible D gene TRBD1, 5 bases. The CDR3 has 16 residues. Looked up from germline, CDR1 is SGHRS and CDR2 is YFSETQ. V was pared by 4 bases and J by 0 bases, with 15 bases between. The CDR3, as DNA: TGCGCCAGCAGCCCCGACAGTGCGTATAGCACAGATACGCAGTATTTT. Amino acid sequence: CASSPDSAYSTDTQYF.

The rearrangement joins TRBV30 to TRBJ2-1; D is undetermined. Trimming removed 4 bases at V and 10 bases at J, with 17 bases between. CDR3 length: 13 residues. CDR1 GTSNPN and CDR2 SVGIG come from the germline V gene (reference sequence). CDR3 sequence reads: CAWTMGRKSEQFF. DNA for the CDR3: TGTGCCTGGACGATGGGCAGAAAGAGCGAGCAGTTCTTC.

The chain recombines TRBV7-3 with TRBJ2-5; possible D gene TRBD1, 6 bases. The V gene lost 5 bases and the J gene lost 4 bases, with 11 bases spanning the gap. Germline V gene sequence: CDR1 SGHTA, CDR2 FQGTGA. This CDR3 region has 13 residues. CDR3 loop: CASSKQGGETQYF. DNA for the CDR3: TGTGCCAGCAGCAAACAGGGTGGAGAGACCCAGTACTTC.

The chain combines TRBV6-5 with TRBJ2-5, with a possible D match to TRBD2 (6 bases). Trimming shortened V by 0 bases and J by 4 bases, and 12 bases separated the two germline ends. The germline V gene has CDR1 MNHEY and CDR2 SVGAGI. CDR3 size: 15 residues. The DNA of the CDR3 is TGTGCCAGCAGTTACTCGAACGGGAGAGGAGAGACCCAGTACTTC. Its protein is CASSYSNGRGETQYF.

The chain links TRBV27 to TRBJ2-7, with D possibly TRBD2 on 6 matching bases. Trimming removed 4 bases from V and 4 bases from J, with 11 bases in between. Germline CDR1 and CDR2: MNHEY and SMNVEV (reference sequence). The CDR3 contains 13 residues. The CDR3 nucleotides read TGTGCCAGCAGTTCGGGACTTCGGTACGAGCAGTACTTC. As protein: CASSSGLRYEQYF.

The genes are TRBV10-2 and TRBJ1-5, with D maybe TRBD1 (5 bases). The CDR3 extends over 15 amino acids. Trimming stripped 0 bases from V and 1 base from J, with 7 bases between. The germline V gene has CDR1 WSHSY and CDR2 SAAADI. CDR3 in amino acids: CASSESWGSNQPQHF. In nucleotides, the CDR3 is TGCGCCAGCAGTGAGTCGTGGGGCAGCAATCAGCCCCAGCATTTT.